A selection of T cell receptor beta chains follows, all from one sample in a study of cytomegalovirus exposure and HLA in healthy donors. Method: immunoSEQ multiplex PCR; TCRdb's copy keeps in-frame clones and lacks some. The data show 40,000 or so clones, with 74% seen just once and over 5.5% held by the top ten. Sequencing input: PBMCs. The receptors come from a man aged 25 to 40 in good health and CMV-seronegative. CDR3s include the opening cysteine and the closing phenylalanine or tryptophan. Each record gives: V gene, D gene, clone size, CDR3 length, J gene, CDR3 protein, CDR3 DNA. The D gene is left open where the match is weak. Size values are once, few and many counts, or a class for expanded clones, and some rows have none.

v_call: TRBV5-1
d_call: TRBD2
clone_size: .
cdr3_length: 18
j_call: TRBJ2-1
cdr3_aa: CASSFTSGSPQLYNEQFF
cdr3_nt: TGCGCCAGCAGCTTTACTAGCGGTAGTCCTCAACTCTACAATGAGCAGTTCTTC

v_call: TRBV7-9
d_call: .
clone_size: .
cdr3_length: 12
j_call: TRBJ2-1
cdr3_aa: CSSSLGLIEQFF
cdr3_nt: TGTTCCAGCAGCTTAGGTCTAATTGAGCAGTTCTTC

v_call: TRBV5-6
d_call: .
clone_size: .
cdr3_length: 15
j_call: TRBJ1-5
cdr3_aa: CASSSQGNYNQPQHF
cdr3_nt: TGTGCCAGCAGCTCCCAGGGGAACTACAATCAGCCCCAGCATTTT

v_call: TRBV9
d_call: .
clone_size: .
cdr3_length: 17
j_call: TRBJ2-1
cdr3_aa: CASSSRGVESSYNEQFF
cdr3_nt: TGTGCCAGCAGCTCACGCGGGGTAGAGAGCTCCTACAATGAGCAGTTCTTC

v_call: TRBV14
d_call: .
clone_size: few
cdr3_length: 17
j_call: TRBJ2-6
cdr3_aa: CASSQDWGPVGANVLTF
cdr3_nt: TGTGCCAGCAGCCAAGATTGGGGCCCTGTGGGGGCCAACGTCCTGACTTTC

v_call: TRBV7-6
d_call: TRBD1
clone_size: few
cdr3_length: 15
j_call: TRBJ1-3
cdr3_aa: CASSTQGARGNTIYF
cdr3_nt: TGTGCCAGCAGCACACAGGGGGCGCGGGGAAACACCATATATTTT

v_call: TRBV7-6
d_call: TRBD1
clone_size: .
cdr3_length: 13
j_call: TRBJ2-7
cdr3_aa: CASSRTGIYEQYF
cdr3_nt: TGTGCCAGCAGCCGGACAGGAATATACGAGCAGTACTTC

v_call: TRBV10-3
d_call: TRBD1
clone_size: .
cdr3_length: 15
j_call: TRBJ2-7
cdr3_aa: CAIRGTGSLIYEQYF
cdr3_nt: TGTGCCATCAGGGGGACAGGGTCTCTCATCTACGAGCAGTACTTC

v_call: TRBV7-2
d_call: TRBD1
clone_size: .
cdr3_length: 15
j_call: TRBJ1-4
cdr3_aa: CASSRSTGPNEKLFF
cdr3_nt: TGTGCCAGCAGCCGATCGACAGGGCCAAATGAAAAACTGTTTTTT

v_call: TRBV2
d_call: TRBD1
clone_size: few
cdr3_length: 14
j_call: TRBJ1-5
cdr3_aa: CASRRTGEGQPQHF
cdr3_nt: TGTGCCAGCAGGCGGACAGGCGAGGGTCAGCCCCAGCATTTT

v_call: TRBV5-4
d_call: TRBD2
clone_size: .
cdr3_length: 16
j_call: TRBJ2-2
cdr3_aa: CASSRGGLADTGELFF
cdr3_nt: TGTGCCAGCAGCCGTGGGGGACTAGCGGACACCGGGGAGCTGTTTTTT

v_call: TRBV7-2
d_call: TRBD1
clone_size: .
cdr3_length: 14
j_call: TRBJ2-1
cdr3_aa: CASSSRDRLYEQFF
cdr3_nt: TGTGCCAGCAGCTCTCGGGACAGGTTGTATGAGCAGTTCTTC

v_call: TRBV7-8
d_call: .
clone_size: .
cdr3_length: 15
j_call: TRBJ1-6
cdr3_aa: CASSPTGWAGSPLHF
cdr3_nt: TGTGCCAGCAGCCCCACGGGCTGGGCGGGTTCACCCCTCCACTTT

v_call: TRBV7-6
d_call: TRBD1
clone_size: .
cdr3_length: 16
j_call: TRBJ1-2
cdr3_aa: CASSLRAGGDDYGYTF
cdr3_nt: TGTGCCAGCAGCTTAAGGGCAGGGGGCGATGACTATGGCTACACCTTC

v_call: TRBV29-1
d_call: .
clone_size: .
cdr3_length: 14
j_call: TRBJ1-3
cdr3_aa: CSVEVYATGNTIYF
cdr3_nt: TGCAGCGTTGAAGTCTATGCAACTGGAAACACCATATATTTT

v_call: TRBV5-5
d_call: .
clone_size: .
cdr3_length: 13
j_call: TRBJ1-1
cdr3_aa: CASSSQGFTEAFF
cdr3_nt: TGTGCCAGCAGCTCCCAGGGTTTCACTGAAGCTTTCTTT

v_call: TRBV5-5
d_call: .
clone_size: few
cdr3_length: 18
j_call: TRBJ2-1
cdr3_aa: CASSPRLGSESSYNEQFF
cdr3_nt: TGTGCCAGCAGCCCCAGGTTGGGTAGCGAAAGCTCCTACAATGAGCAGTTCTTC

v_call: TRBV6-5
d_call: TRBD1
clone_size: once
cdr3_length: 15
j_call: TRBJ1-4
cdr3_aa: CASRDRGPTNEKLFF
cdr3_nt: TGTGCCAGCAGAGACAGGGGGCCAACTAATGAAAAACTGTTTTTT

v_call: TRBV5-4
d_call: .
clone_size: .
cdr3_length: 11
j_call: TRBJ2-5
cdr3_aa: CASSLGDTQYF
cdr3_nt: TGTGCCAGCAGCTTAGGGGATACGCAGTACTTC

v_call: TRBV9
d_call: .
clone_size: .
cdr3_length: 13
j_call: TRBJ2-2
cdr3_aa: CAGGQSLTGELFF
cdr3_nt: TGTGCCGGCGGACAGAGCCTTACCGGGGAGCTGTTTTTT

v_call: TRBV4-1
d_call: TRBD1
clone_size: .
cdr3_length: 13
j_call: TRBJ1-4
cdr3_aa: CASSQGQGGKLFF
cdr3_nt: TGCGCCAGCAGCCAAGGACAGGGTGGAAAACTGTTTTTT

v_call: TRBV19
d_call: .
clone_size: .
cdr3_length: 16
j_call: TRBJ1-1
cdr3_aa: CASSIDRPTMNTEAFF
cdr3_nt: TGTGCCAGTAGTATAGACAGGCCTACCATGAACACTGAAGCTTTCTTT

v_call: TRBV29-1
d_call: TRBD1
clone_size: .
cdr3_length: 16
j_call: TRBJ1-1
cdr3_aa: CSVDSDRGRGNTEAFF
cdr3_nt: TGCAGCGTTGACTCGGACAGGGGGCGCGGGAACACTGAAGCTTTCTTT

v_call: TRBV30
d_call: TRBD2
clone_size: .
cdr3_length: 17
j_call: TRBJ2-5
cdr3_aa: CAWRTSGRSPTAETQYF
cdr3_nt: TGTGCCTGGAGGACTAGCGGGAGGTCCCCCACCGCAGAGACCCAGTACTTC

v_call: TRBV6-5
d_call: TRBD1
clone_size: .
cdr3_length: 15
j_call: TRBJ2-1
cdr3_aa: CASRPTGGKYNEQFF
cdr3_nt: TGTGCCAGCAGACCGACAGGGGGGAAGTACAATGAGCAGTTCTTC

v_call: TRBV18
d_call: TRBD2
clone_size: .
cdr3_length: 17
j_call: TRBJ2-5
cdr3_aa: CASSPPGLAGPQETQYF
cdr3_nt: TGTGCCAGCTCACCCCCCGGACTAGCGGGGCCCCAAGAGACCCAGTACTTC

v_call: TRBV9
d_call: TRBD2
clone_size: .
cdr3_length: 17
j_call: TRBJ2-5
cdr3_aa: CASSVISGGPFQETQYF
cdr3_nt: TGTGCCAGCAGCGTAATATCGGGAGGGCCATTTCAAGAGACCCAGTACTTC

v_call: TRBV19
d_call: .
clone_size: .
cdr3_length: 15
j_call: TRBJ1-1
cdr3_aa: CASSRGVSRNTEAFF
cdr3_nt: TGTGCCAGTAGTCGGGGGGTAAGCAGGAACACTGAAGCTTTCTTT